This record covers a single T cell receptor beta chain. The antigen is unknown. Profiled with immunoSEQ multiplex PCR; TCRdb holds only in-frame clones, not every one. Among 200,000 to 300,000 clones, more than 65% were seen once, and the ten largest hold under 0.65%. The sample originates from a study of Tregs in tolerant kidney transplant recipients. This CDR3 has 16 residues. J gave up 0 bases and V 5 bases, and 6 bases lay outside the gene matches. The germline V gene has CDR1 LNHDA and CDR2 SQIVND (reference sequence). Study findings and constraints: Activated donor B cell expansion appeared to reveal the most relevant donor-specific TCRbeta repertoire.

Unstimulated Tregs (CD4+CD25+CD127-) and CD4+CD25- non-Tregs were sorted from PBMCs. This chain joins TRBV19 and TRBJ1-2, with TRBD1 matching over 10 bases. The origin of this receptor is a human donor in good health. Material: CD4+ T cells from blood. The CDR3 DNA reads as TGTGCCAGTAGTCGGACAGGGGGGGCGGCTAACTATGGCTACACCTTC. It codes for CASSRTGGAANYGYTF.